The clone carrying this T cell receptor (beta chain) was observed at least ten times. Its antigen remains unknown. This record comes from a study of T cell repertoires in cytomegalovirus infection. This CDR3 spans 15 amino acids. Per germline, CDR1 SGHTA and CDR2 FQGNSA. The germline V and J ends were trimmed by 3 bases and 8 bases, with 19 bases remaining between them. TCRdb itself ran the reads through MiXCR, one entry per CDR3 protein. In the table there are 400,000 or so distinct CDR3 sequences, about a third of which are singletons. Broader study findings: Dominating the ex vivo response were HLA-C-restricted CMV-specific TCR beta clonotypes.

V gene TRBV7-2 combines with J gene TRBJ1-2, with D possibly being TRBD1 (5 bases). The sequencing sample was made of PBMCs. This receptor was identified in a human donor in good health (CMV status not recorded). Some clones in this sample may be carry-over from other donors' samples. The CDR3 protein is CASSLARPGVEGYTF. CDR3 coding DNA: TGTGCCAGCAGCTTGGCCCGACCGGGGGTGGAGGGCTACACCTTC.